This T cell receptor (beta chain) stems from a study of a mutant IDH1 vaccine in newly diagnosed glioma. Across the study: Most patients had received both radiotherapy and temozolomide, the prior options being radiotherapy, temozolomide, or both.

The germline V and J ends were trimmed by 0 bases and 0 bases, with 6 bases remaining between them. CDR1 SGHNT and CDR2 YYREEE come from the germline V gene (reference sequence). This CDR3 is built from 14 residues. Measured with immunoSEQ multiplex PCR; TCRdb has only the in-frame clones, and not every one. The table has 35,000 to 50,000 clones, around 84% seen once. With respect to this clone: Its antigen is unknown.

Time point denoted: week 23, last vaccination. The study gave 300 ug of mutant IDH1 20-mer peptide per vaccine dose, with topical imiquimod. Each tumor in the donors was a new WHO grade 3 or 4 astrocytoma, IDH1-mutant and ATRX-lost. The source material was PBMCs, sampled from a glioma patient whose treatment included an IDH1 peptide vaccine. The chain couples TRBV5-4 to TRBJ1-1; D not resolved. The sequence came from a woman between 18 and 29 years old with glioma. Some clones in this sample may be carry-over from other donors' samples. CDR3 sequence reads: CASSLGPMNTEAFF. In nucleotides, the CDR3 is TGTGCCAGCAGCTTGGGACCGATGAACACTGAAGCTTTCTTT.